A single sample gave rise to the 29 T cell receptor beta chains below, sequenced in a study of cytomegalovirus exposure and HLA in healthy donors. Primers for the PCR totalled 60 Vbeta and 13 Jbeta. Sequencing used immunoSEQ multiplex PCR; TCRdb keeps in-frame clones, though not all of them. The table lists around 200,000 clones, about 81% of them singletons. The specimen sequenced was PBMCs. These TCRs come from a woman between 40 and 55 years old in good health and CMV-seronegative.

The chain is built from TRBV2 and TRBJ1-2; 7 positions match TRBD1. V shed 6 bases and J 1 base; nucleotides not matched to a gene: 5. Germline V lookup: CDR1 SNHLY, CDR2 FYNNEI. The CDR3 is made up of 14 amino acids. The CDR3 spells CASRRQGLNYGYTF. CDR3 sequence (DNA): TGTGCCAGCAGGCGACAGGGCCTTAACTATGGCTACACCTTC.

This clone was detected once. V and J are TRBV2 and TRBJ2-2; possibly TRBD2 for D (7 bases). Per germline, CDR1 SNHLY and CDR2 FYNNEI. V was pared by 8 bases and J by 2 bases, with 18 bases between. This CDR3 region has 16 residues. Here the CDR3 DNA reads TGTGCCAGCTCCTTCGAAGGGGGGGTCAACACCGGGGAGCTGTTTTTT. This codes for CASSFEGGVNTGELFF.

The CDR3 coding sequence is TGTGCCAGCAGCCCGCGGACTAGAAGCACAGATACGCAGTATTTT. This sequence encodes CASSPRTRSTDTQYF. The V and J genes are TRBV7-2 and TRBJ2-3; TRBD2 aligns across 7 bases. Germline assignment: CDR1 SGHTA and CDR2 FQGNSA. V was pared by 5 bases and J by 0 bases, with 5 bases of the junction left unmatched. The CDR3 consists of 15 residues.

This clone was seen a few times. CDR3 DNA sequence: TGCGCCAGCAGTGTACAGGGTCCGGGAGCTTTCTTT. It yields the protein CASSVQGPGAFF. This chain joins TRBV10-1 and TRBJ1-1; TRBD1 might be the D (6 bases). Deletions cut 4 bases from V and 10 bases from J, with 13 bases between. CDR3 length: 12 residues. The germline CDR1 and CDR2 sequences are WNHNN and SYGVQD (reference sequence).

The chain carries TRBV7-9 and TRBJ2-7; 12 bases agree with TRBD2. The CDR3 consists of 15 residues. V shed 0 bases and J 4 bases; nucleotides not matched to a gene: 1. In germline, CDR1 is SEHNR, CDR2 FQNEAQ (reference sequence). CDR3 residues: CASSLATSGSYEQYF. The CDR3 nucleotides read TGTGCCAGCAGCTTAGCGACTAGCGGGAGTTACGAGCAGTACTTC.

Only a few counts were recorded for this clone. The chain combines TRBV27 with TRBJ2-7; 12 nucleotides line up with TRBD2. This CDR3 is built from 14 residues. The trim removed 8 bases at V and 3 bases at J, leaving 5 bases unmatched. Germline assignment: CDR1 MNHEY and CDR2 SMNVEV (reference sequence). The CDR3 coding sequence is TGTGCCAGCCAAGGGACTAGCGGGCTCTACGAGCAGTACTTC. Amino acids: CASQGTSGLYEQYF.

This clone appeared a few times. This sequence joins TRBV7-9 and TRBJ1-4; 8 positions match TRBD1. V lost 5 bases to trimming and J lost 6 bases; unmatched junction nucleotides: 11. This CDR3 is 16 amino acids long. Germline V gene sequence: CDR1 SEHNR, CDR2 FQNEAQ (reference sequence). The CDR3: CASSGGGTGSHEKLFF. CDR3 coding DNA: TGTGCCAGCAGCGGGGGGGGGACAGGTTCCCATGAAAAACTGTTTTTT. The full variable domain, rest sourced from reference TRBV7-9 and TRBJ1-4, is DTGVSQNPRHKITKRGQNVTFRCDPISEHNRLYWYRQTLGQGPEFLTYFQNEAQLEKSRLLSDRFSAERPKGSFSTLEIQRTEQGDSAMYLCASSGGGTGSHEKLFFGSGTQLSVL.

The chain joins TRBV30 to TRBJ2-5; D possibly corresponds to TRBD1 (5 bases). CDR3 length: 13 amino acids. The V gene's germline CDR1 is GTSNPN and CDR2 SVGIG (reference sequence). Trimming took off 4 bases at V and 3 bases at J, with 12 bases between the two ends. CDR3 protein: CAWTRGYEETQYF. The DNA for the CDR3 is TGTGCCTGGACAAGGGGTTATGAAGAGACCCAGTACTTC. The full variable domain, completed using reference TRBV30 and TRBJ2-5, is SQTIHQWPATLVQPVGSPLSLECTVEGTSNPNLYWYRQAAGRGLQLLFYSVGIGQISSEVPQNLSASRPQDRQFILSSKKLLLSDSGFYLCAWTRGYEETQYFGPGTRLLVL.

This clone has more than one count but fewer than ten. The CDR3 DNA reads TGTGCCAGCAGCGAAGGGACAGGGGGCGCCGGAGCTTTCTTT. Translated, it gives CASSEGTGGAGAFF. The rearrangement uses TRBV6-6 and TRBJ1-1, with 12 bases that match TRBD1. The V segment lost 6 bases and the J segment 10 bases; nucleotides outside the gene matches: 9. This CDR3 region has 14 residues. Germline V gene lookup returns CDR1 MNHNY and CDR2 SVGAGI (reference sequence).

This clone was recorded once. J is TRBJ1-2 and V is TRBV2, with D perhaps matching TRBD1 (6 bases). With 2 bases removed from V and 3 bases from J, the gap between germline ends came to 7 bases. Germline loops: CDR1 SNHLY, CDR2 FYNNEI. The CDR3 is made up of 13 amino acids. The CDR3: CASSERQDYGYTF. The CDR3 nucleotides are TGTGCCAGCAGTGAAAGACAGGACTATGGCTACACCTTC.

This chain joins TRBV30 and TRBJ2-5; TRBD2 aligns across 8 bases. The DNA end lines up better with TRBJ2-7; the J call may be wrong. The CDR3 has 14 residues. Per germline, CDR1 GTSNPN and CDR2 SVGIG (reference sequence). The CDR3 DNA reads as TGTGCCTGGGCTTTAGCGGGGATCTCCTACGAGCAGTACTTC. Translation gives CAWALAGISYEQYF.

The rearrangement joins TRBV7-9 to TRBJ1-2; TRBD1 matches at 8 bases. Trimming removed 9 bases from V and 4 bases from J; junction bases left unmatched: 10. The CDR3 contains 14 residues. In germline, CDR1 is SEHNR, CDR2 FQNEAQ (reference sequence). CDR3 amino acids: CASGKGTGPYGYTF. In DNA, the CDR3 is TGTGCCAGTGGAAAGGGGACAGGTCCCTATGGCTACACCTTC.

This chain joins TRBV19 and TRBJ2-1; possible D gene TRBD2, 6 bases. Germline assignment: CDR1 LNHDA and CDR2 SQIVND (reference sequence). The length of the CDR3 is 13 residues. V lost 10 bases to trimming and J lost 3 bases, with 13 bases between them. The CDR3 sequence: CAISSAHYNEQFF. The CDR3 coding sequence is TGTGCCATTTCTAGCGCCCACTACAATGAGCAGTTCTTC.

In this sample, this clone turned up a few times. The chain uses TRBV9 and TRBJ1-4; 7 positions match TRBD1. Looked up from germline, CDR1 is SGDLS and CDR2 is YYNGEE. The trim removed 0 bases at V and 8 bases at J, leaving 7 bases unmatched. The CDR3 is made up of 15 amino acids. The CDR3 bases are TGTGCCAGCAGCGTAGGCTCCGGGACAGTCGAAAAACTGTTTTTT. Translation gives CASSVGSGTVEKLFF.

The rearrangement joins TRBV5-1 to TRBJ2-1, with 8 bases fitting TRBD2. The junction had 2 bases not matched to a gene; V was cut back by 0 bases and J by 3 bases. Germline CDR1 reads SGHRS; CDR2 reads YFSETQ. CDR3 length equals 15 residues. CDR3 residues: CASSLVLADYNEQFF. The DNA for the CDR3 is TGCGCCAGCAGCTTGGTACTAGCGGACTACAATGAGCAGTTCTTC.

The chain is built from TRBV5-4 and TRBJ2-5; 8 nucleotides agree with TRBD2. The end of the DNA fits TRBJ2-7 better, so the J call may be wrong. Germline assignment: CDR1 SGHNT and CDR2 YYREEE (reference sequence). The CDR3 runs 17 residues. CDR3 nucleotides: TGTGCCAGCAGGGAGGGGTTAGCCAGCGGGGGTACCTACGAGCAGTACTTC. Encoded protein: CASREGLASGGTYEQYF.

This chain connects TRBV19 to TRBJ1-2, with D unclear. The CDR3 has 11 residues. Germline V gene sequence: CDR1 LNHDA, CDR2 SQIVND (reference sequence). V lost 7 bases to trimming and J lost 11 bases, with 14 bases between them. In DNA, the CDR3 is TGTGCCAGTATTAGCGGGCATCTTTACACCTTC. It codes for CASISGHLYTF. The whole variable domain, filled in from reference TRBV19 and TRBJ1-2, reads DGGITQSPKYLFRKEGQNVTLSCEQNLNHDAMYWYRQDPGQGLRLIYYSQIVNDFQKGDIAEGYSVSREKKESFPLTVTSAQKNPTAFYLCASISGHLYTFGSGTRLTVV.

The chain carries TRBV30 and TRBJ1-2, with unresolved D. The ends were cut back, 0 bases at V and 2 bases at J, with 7 bases in the middle. The CDR3 contains 13 residues. Germline V CDR1 and CDR2: GTSNPN, SVGIG (reference sequence). The CDR3 is CAWSVVRNYGYTF. DNA for the CDR3: TGTGCCTGGAGTGTCGTGAGAAACTATGGCTACACCTTC.

The chain has TRBV27 and TRBJ2-7, with D tentatively TRBD1 (6 bases). The CDR3 spans 14 residues. The germline V and J ends were trimmed by 5 bases and 5 bases, with 16 bases remaining between them. Germline assignment: CDR1 MNHEY and CDR2 SMNVEV (reference sequence). In DNA form, the CDR3 reads TGTGCCAGCAGTCTGCAGGGGCAAGTTAACGAGCAGTACTTC. Protein product: CASSLQGQVNEQYF.

The chain employs TRBV5-1 and TRBJ2-7; 9 bases map to TRBD1. Germline CDR1 reads SGHRS; CDR2 reads YFSETQ. The junction had 10 bases not matched to a gene; V was cut back by 2 bases and J by 4 bases. This CDR3 is built from 16 residues. CDR3 nucleotides: TGCGCCAGCAGCTTAGGGACAGGGCCAAGACTTTACGAGCAGTACTTC. As protein: CASSLGTGPRLYEQYF.

The V gene is TRBV11-2, the J gene TRBJ1-1, with a tentative D call TRBD1 (6 bases). Trimming took 5 bases from V and 1 from J, leaving 17 bases between them. The germline gives CDR1 SGHAT, CDR2 FQNNGV. CDR3 length: 16 residues. The chain's CDR3 is CASSGRAIQGNTEAFF. The CDR3 DNA reads as TGTGCCAGCAGCGGACGCGCTATACAGGGGAACACTGAAGCTTTCTTT. The variable domain in full, with the rest retrieved from reference TRBV11-2 and TRBJ1-1, is EAGVAQSPRYKIIEKRQSVAFWCNPISGHATLYWYQQILGQGPKLLIQFQNNGVVDDSQLPKDRFSAERLKGVDSTLKIQPAKLEDSAVYLCASSGRAIQGNTEAFFGQGTRLTVV.

This clone was found a few times. The J gene is TRBJ2-5, the V gene TRBV2; no reliable D call. The CDR3 is 14 residues long. Germline CDR1 and CDR2: SNHLY and FYNNEI. V dropped 1 base and J dropped 1 base, with 7 bases sitting between them. CDR3 nucleotides: TGTGCCAGCAGTGAAGAGGTAGCCCAAGAGACCCAGTACTTC. Translating it yields CASSEEVAQETQYF.

V usage is TRBV5-4 and J usage is TRBJ1-1; possibly TRBD1 for D (5 bases). CDR1 is SGHNT and CDR2 is YYREEE in the germline V gene (reference sequence). This CDR3 contains 15 residues. V was trimmed by 4 bases and J by 5 bases, leaving 18 bases between them. This CDR3 is CASSAGTLSRTEAFF. The CDR3 bases are TGTGCCAGCAGCGCCGGGACTCTGAGTAGGACTGAAGCTTTCTTT.

Notes on this clone: Sequence at one end of the junction differs from germline and may be a read error. The chain employs TRBV7-9 and TRBJ2-7; 8 bases map to TRBD1. Germline values: CDR1 SEHNR, CDR2 FQNEAQ (reference sequence). The CDR3 runs 12 residues. In nucleotides, the CDR3 is TGTTCCAGCAGCACGGCAGGGGGCGCGCAGTACTTC. Its protein is CSSSTAGGAQYF.

The chain carries TRBV7-9 and TRBJ2-3; no definite D call. The germline gives CDR1 SEHNR, CDR2 FQNEAQ (reference sequence). The V end was cut by 2 bases, the J end by 3 bases, with 15 bases between. This CDR3 contains 16 residues. The CDR3 coding sequence is TGTGCCAGCAGCTTATCGGGTGAAGTAATGACAGATACGCAGTATTTT. Protein sequence: CASSLSGEVMTDTQYF.

This sequence joins TRBV11-1 and TRBJ2-7; 7 positions agree with TRBD1. V was clipped by 5 bases and J by 3 bases; unmatched bases: 7. The germline CDR1 and CDR2 sequences are SGHAT and FQDESV (reference sequence). The CDR3 sequence is 14 residues long. CDR3 sequence (DNA): TGTGCCAGCAGCCCCCGGACAGGAGGCTACGAGCAGTACTTC. Its translation: CASSPRTGGYEQYF.

The chain carries TRBV19 and TRBJ2-1, with 14 bases matching TRBD2. Germline assignment: CDR1 LNHDA and CDR2 SQIVND (reference sequence). This CDR3 has 16 residues. The V segment lost 3 bases and the J segment 7 bases; nucleotides outside the gene matches: 5. CDR3 DNA sequence: TGTGCCAGTAGTATCCTAGGACTAGCGGGAGGTAATGAGCAGTTCTTC. Encoded protein: CASSILGLAGGNEQFF.

The chain recombines TRBV7-2 with TRBJ2-7, with D maybe TRBD2 (5 bases). The CDR3 is 15 residues long. V was shortened by 1 base and J by 4 bases, with 14 bases between the two germline ends. Germline V lookup: CDR1 SGHTA, CDR2 FQGNSA. CDR3: CASSLEASTGYEQYF. The CDR3 DNA is TGTGCCAGCAGCTTAGAGGCTAGCACTGGGTACGAGCAGTACTTC.

The genes are TRBV7-9 and TRBJ1-1; possibly TRBD1 for D (6 bases). V was clipped by 7 bases and J by 7 bases, with 16 bases between them. Germline lookup yields CDR1 SEHNR and CDR2 FQNEAQ (reference sequence). CDR3 length: 13 amino acids. CDR3 amino acids: CASIRGGQLEAFF. As DNA, the CDR3 is TGTGCCAGCATCCGGGGGGGGCAGCTTGAAGCTTTCTTT.